These 11 T cell receptor beta chains were sequenced from one sample in a study of T cell responses to AZD1222 COVID-19 vaccine. Measured with immunoSEQ multiplex PCR; TCRdb has only the in-frame clones, and not every one. The sample gives 180,000 or so clones, about 92% of which show up once; 1% to 1.5% is in the top ten. Sequencing used peripheral blood, obtained 28 days after the second AZD1222 dose. Every receptor here comes from an adult who received the AZD1222 COVID-19 vaccine.

The gene calls are TRBV6-5 and TRBJ2-1, with D possibly TRBD2 on 6 matching bases. This CDR3 is 15 amino acids long. V was cut by 6 bases and J by 4 bases, with 16 bases left in between. Germline V gene sequence: CDR1 MNHEY, CDR2 SVGAGI. The CDR3 region is CASRPRLGPYNEQFF. CDR3 sequence (DNA): TGTGCCAGCAGACCTAGACTAGGCCCTTACAATGAGCAGTTCTTC.

This sequence joins TRBV11-1 and TRBJ2-1, with TRBD2 matching over 11 bases. V was clipped by 5 bases and J by 10 bases; unmatched bases: 7. From germline, CDR1 is SGHAT and CDR2 FQDESV (reference sequence). CDR3 length equals 14 residues. For the CDR3, the DNA is TGTGCCAGCAGCCATAGCGGGGGGGCGGGCGAGCAGTTCTTC. Its translation: CASSHSGGAGEQFF. Full variable domain (remainder filled in from reference TRBV11-1 and TRBJ2-1): EAEVAQSPRYKITEKSQAVAFWCDPISGHATLYWYRQILGQGPELLVQFQDESVVDDSQLPKDRFSAERLKGVDSTLKIQPAELGDSAMYLCASSHSGGAGEQFFGPGTRLTVL.

CDR3 sequence reads: CAWQPGTSGRALTGELFF. The CDR3 DNA is TGTGCCTGGCAACCCGGGACTAGCGGGAGGGCGCTCACCGGGGAGCTGTTTTTT. The chain uses TRBV30 and TRBJ2-2; 16 nucleotides match TRBD2. V lost 5 bases and J lost 4; bases outside the gene matches: 10. The germline CDR1 and CDR2 sequences are GTSNPN and SVGIG (reference sequence). The CDR3 runs 18 residues.

The CDR3 nucleotides read TGTGCCAGCAGCCGCGCCGACAGGGCGTCCTACAATGAGCAGTTCTTC. This translates into CASSRADRASYNEQFF. The chain combines TRBV3-1 (or the pseudogene TRBV3-2) with TRBJ2-1, with 7 bases that match TRBD1. J gave up 1 base and V 4 bases, and 7 bases lay outside the gene matches. The V gene's germline CDR1 is LGHDT and CDR2 YNNKEL (reference sequence). The CDR3 covers 16 residues.

This clone was seen once. The V gene is TRBV6-6, the J gene TRBJ2-5; possibly TRBD2 for D (6 bases). The CDR3 length is 15 residues. V lost 6 bases, J lost 4 bases, and 18 bases lay in between. Germline-derived CDR1 and CDR2 are MNHNY and SVGAGI (reference sequence). CDR3 amino acids: CASRPGGDVRETQYF. Here the CDR3 DNA reads TGTGCCAGCAGACCCGGCGGGGATGTACGAGAGACCCAGTACTTC.

The rearrangement links TRBV27 to TRBJ2-1; 10 nucleotides align to TRBD2. V shed 4 bases and J 7 bases; nucleotides not matched to a gene: 10. This CDR3 contains 16 residues. Looked up from germline, CDR1 is MNHEY and CDR2 is SMNVEV (reference sequence). The CDR3 sequence: CASSSQREGDFNEQFF. DNA for the CDR3: TGTGCCAGCAGTTCCCAGCGGGAGGGGGATTTTAATGAGCAGTTCTTC.

This chain joins TRBV27 and TRBJ1-1; D is unclear. Per germline, CDR1 MNHEY and CDR2 SMNVEV (reference sequence). V lost 6 bases, J lost 5 bases, and 10 bases lay in between. The length of the CDR3 is 12 residues. The DNA of the CDR3 is TGTGCCAGCAGCGCGACGGGGACTGAAGCTTTCTTT. Translation: CASSATGTEAFF.

This clone has a handful of counts. The chain carries TRBV5-1 and TRBJ1-5; 7 nucleotides match TRBD1. Looked up from germline, CDR1 is SGHRS and CDR2 is YFSETQ. The CDR3 loop spans 15 amino acids. The V segment lost 2 bases and the J segment 5 bases; nucleotides outside the gene matches: 7. As DNA, the CDR3 is TGCGCCAGCAGCTTCCGGGACAGAGTTTATCAGCCCCAGCATTTT. Translating it yields CASSFRDRVYQPQHF. The full variable domain, its missing parts supplied by reference TRBV5-1 and TRBJ1-5, is KAGVTQTPRYLIKTRGQQVTLSCSPISGHRSVSWYQQTPGQGLQFLFEYFSETQRNKGNFPGRFSGRQFSNSRSEMNVSTLELGDSALYLCASSFRDRVYQPQHFGDGTRLSIL.

This clone was seen a few times. V gene TRBV7-8 combines with J gene TRBJ2-7, with 9 bases matching TRBD1. Germline loops: CDR1 SGHVS, CDR2 FQNEAQ. CDR3 length equals 14 residues. Germline trimming cut 5 bases from V and 5 bases from J; bases unmatched to any gene: 7. The CDR3 protein is CASSLYRGQDEQYF. CDR3 nucleotide sequence: TGTGCCAGCAGCCTCTACAGGGGGCAGGACGAGCAGTACTTC.

This clone was seen only once. The chain combines TRBV28 with TRBJ1-1; perhaps TRBD1 as D (5 bases). CDR1 is MDHEN, CDR2 SYDVKM, per germline. Trimming took 1 base from V and 10 from J, leaving 13 bases between them. This CDR3 is 13 amino acids long. CDR3 nucleotides: TGTGCCAGCAGTTTATTAGATAGTAGGGGAGCTTTCTTT. Its translation: CASSLLDSRGAFF. Full variable domain (remainder filled in from reference TRBV28 and TRBJ1-1): DVKVTQSSRYLVKRTGEKVFLECVQDMDHENMFWYRQDPGLGLRLIYFSYDVKMKEKGDIPEGYSVSREKKERFSLILESASTNQTSMYLCASSLLDSRGAFFGQGTRLTVV.

This rearrangement joins TRBV6-5 to TRBJ1-3; no definite D call. Germline V gives CDR1 MNHEY, CDR2 SVGAGI. V dropped 2 bases and J dropped 0 bases, with 8 bases sitting between them. The CDR3 consists of 15 residues. Written as DNA, the CDR3 is TGTGCCAGCAGTTACGGCAGAGCCTCTGGAAACACCATATATTTT. Protein: CASSYGRASGNTIYF.